This T cell receptor beta chain was observed in a study of T cells in Graves' hyperthyroidism and ophthalmopathy. The hyperthyroidism patients had all been newly diagnosed, and their disease duration was under 2 months. Their ages ranged from 18 to 65 years. Patients showing uncontrolled infection, other autoimmune disease, pregnancy or lactation were ineligible. 10 ml fresh peripheral blood yielded the PBMCs. This clonotype was recorded at least ten times. Its target is not known. Amplified regions were TCR beta CDR3 sequences from RNA transcripts. The TCR CDR3 was amplified in a first-round RT-PCR using the HTBI primer set. TCRdb re-derived calls from the multiplex PCR reads in MiXCR, one entry per CDR3 protein. Among around 280,000 distinct CDR3 sequences listed, less than 15% were seen once. The V gene lost 7 bases and the J gene lost 3 bases, with 12 bases spanning the gap. The CDR3 consists of 13 residues. Per the germline V gene, CDR1 is MNHEY and CDR2 is SMNVEV (reference sequence).

Study-wide findings and caveats: Stable hyperthyroidism was told apart from ophthalmopathy by a model built on 13 V-J features.

The chain is built from TRBV27 and TRBJ1-1, with a possible D match to TRBD1 (5 bases). The sequence was obtained from a woman younger than 45 with Graves' hyperthyroidism that later progressed to Graves' ophthalmopathy. Sequences were obtained from blood. CDR3 residues: CASTPPGHTEAFF. CDR3 coding DNA: TGTGCCAGCACTCCTCCGGGACACACTGAAGCTTTCTTT.